These T cell receptor beta chains were read from a single sample in a study of blood T cell repertoires in COVID-19. Assay used: immunoSEQ multiplex PCR; TCRdb lists only in-frame clones, some missing. This sample has roughly 350,000 clones, with around 85% found just once. The sequenced sample consisted of peripheral blood. The source is a woman between 18 and 29 years old with acute or convalescent COVID-19. Both conserved end residues are part of each CDR3. A D gene is named only where the DNA matches it firmly. Rows give clone size only sometimes, using once, few, many, or a class for an expanded clone.

15	TRBD2	TRBV5-1	-	TRBJ2-5	TGCGCCAGCAGCTTTAGCGGGTCCCGAGCGGAGACCCAGTACTTC	CASSFSGSRAETQYF
13	TRBD1	TRBV2	-	TRBJ1-2	TGTGCCAGCAGTGGGACAGGGATAGGGCTTAACACCTTC	CASSGTGIGLNTF
13	-	TRBV11-2	-	TRBJ2-3	TGTGCCAGCAGCTTAGAGTTCAAAGATACGCAGTATTTT	CASSLEFKDTQYF
14	-	TRBV5-1	-	TRBJ1-4	TGCGCCAGCAGCTTGGAAGGGGGTAATGAAAAACTGTTTTTT	CASSLEGGNEKLFF
17	-	TRBV1	-	TRBJ1-5	TGCACCAGCAGCCAAACGCCATACGGCAGGGGTAATCAGCCCCAGCATTTT	CTSSQTPYGRGNQPQHF
14	TRBD1	TRBV5-5	few	TRBJ1-4	TGTGCCAGCAGGCTGACAGGGGACGCGGTAAAACTGTTTTTT	CASRLTGDAVKLFF
15	TRBD1	TRBV28	-	TRBJ2-7	TGTGCCAGCAGCTTGCCGGGACAGGGGACCTACGAGCAGTACTTC	CASSLPGQGTYEQYF
16	TRBD2	TRBV11-3	-	TRBJ2-5	TGTGCCAGCAGCTCAGGACTAGCGGGAGCCCAAGAGACCCAGTACTTC	CASSSGLAGAQETQYF
11	-	TRBV28	-	TRBJ1-2	TGTGCCAGCAGTTTAGGGAGAGGCTACACCTTC	CASSLGRGYTF
16	TRBD1	TRBV10-3	-	TRBJ2-3	TGTGCCATCAGTGAGTCTGCGGGACAGGGCACAGATACGCAGTATTTT	CAISESAGQGTDTQYF
16	TRBD2	TRBV3-1/TRBV3-2	-	TRBJ2-7	TGTGCCAGCAGCCAAGGGCTAGCGGGGGGGCCCGACGAGCAGTACTTC	CASSQGLAGGPDEQYF
12	TRBD1	TRBV6-5	-	TRBJ1-6	TGTGCCAGCGGGACAGGGGAATCACCCCTCCACTTT	CASGTGESPLHF
15	TRBD2	TRBV5-1	-	TRBJ2-5	TGCGCCAGCAGCTTCTTCGGGACTAGCATGGAGACCCAGTACTTC	CASSFFGTSMETQYF
12	-	TRBV12-2	-	TRBJ1-2	TGTGCAAGTCGCATTCCTCCGGGGGGCTACACCTTC	CASRIPPGGYTF
14	-	TRBV5-1	-	TRBJ1-4	TGCGCCAGCAGCTTGGAAAACGGCCGGCGAGGGCTGTTTTTT	CASSLENGRRGLFF
11	-	TRBV24-1	-	TRBJ1-3	TGTGCCACAGGGGCTGGAAACACCATATATTTT	CATGAGNTIYF
17	TRBD2	TRBV4-1	-	TRBJ2-2	TGCGCCAGCAGCCCAAGTCGGGTTAGCGGGGGACCCGGGGAGCTGTTTTTT	CASSPSRVSGGPGELFF
14	-	TRBV5-6	-	TRBJ2-7	TGTGCCAGCAGCTTGGGGGAGGACCTGAGGGAGCAGTACTTC	CASSLGEDLREQYF
16	-	TRBV11-2	-	TRBJ1-1	TGTGCCAGCAGCCACCGCCCGACAGAGGAGAACACTGAAGCTTTCTTT	CASSHRPTEENTEAFF
15	TRBD1	TRBV3-1/TRBV3-2	-	TRBJ1-2	TGTGCCAGCAGCCAAGGCTCCTGGACAGGGGATGGCTACACCTTC	CASSQGSWTGDGYTF
17	-	TRBV11-2	-	TRBJ1-6	TGTGCCAGCTCTCTACCCTCGGTTTTACCCTATAATTCACCCCTCCACTTT	CASSLPSVLPYNSPLHF
14	TRBD1	TRBV19	-	TRBJ2-7	TGTGCCAGTAGTGACTCCGGGACAGACTACGAGCAGTACTTC	CASSDSGTDYEQYF
15	-	TRBV7-9	-	TRBJ2-5	TGTGCCAGCAGCGCGGTAGGGGCCTCGAATTTTGCCCAGTACTTC	CASSAVGASNFAQYF
11	-	TRBV23-1	-	TRBJ2-7	TGCGCCAGCAGTTCCTCAGTAGAGCAGTACTTC	CASSSSVEQYF
16	-	TRBV15	-	TRBJ1-2	TGTGCCACCAGCAGAGATCACAGGGCAACTAACTATGGCTACACCTTC	CATSRDHRATNYGYTF
14	-	TRBV5-4	-	TRBJ2-5	TGTGCCAGCAGCTTGGCCGGGGGAGGTGAGACCCAGTACTTC	CASSLAGGGETQYF
14	-	TRBV24-1	-	TRBJ2-1	TGTGCCACCAGTGATTCCAGCTCCTACAATGAGCAGTTCTTC	CATSDSSSYNEQFF
15	TRBD1	TRBV6-4	-	TRBJ1-5	TGTGCCAGCAGCCGCAGGGGGGCCAACAATCAGCCCCAGCATTTT	CASSRRGANNQPQHF
13	-	TRBV13	-	TRBJ1-1	TGTGCCAGCAGCCCCAGGGTCGTCGGTGAAGCTTTCTTT	CASSPRVVGEAFF
16	-	TRBV6-6	-	TRBJ1-2	TGTGCCAGCAGTTACTCGATAGGGGCCCCCGACTATGGCTACACCTTC	CASSYSIGAPDYGYTF
15	-	TRBV23-1	-	TRBJ1-5	TGCGCCAGCAGTCAATCTCAGGATAGCAATCAGCCCCAGCATTTT	CASSQSQDSNQPQHF
13	-	TRBV6-5	-	TRBJ2-3	TGTGCCAGCAGTCCGGGACACACAGATACGCAGTATTTT	CASSPGHTDTQYF
15	-	TRBV7-6	-	TRBJ1-5	TGTGCCAGCAGCTTAGGGGGCTTGGGGGCTCAGCCCCAGCATTTT	CASSLGGLGAQPQHF
18	-	TRBV24-1	-	TRBJ2-1	TGTGCCACCAGTGGCTACGCGGAGGAACAATGGGACTACAATGAGCAGTTCTTC	CATSGYAEEQWDYNEQFF
15	TRBD2	TRBV27	-	TRBJ2-5	TGTGCCAGCAGTCCTAGCGGGAGGGCCGAAGAGACCCAGTACTTC	CASSPSGRAEETQYF
15	TRBD2	TRBV6-1	-	TRBJ2-3	TGTGCCAGCAGTGAATTACCGGGAGGGGTGGATACGCAGTATTTT	CASSELPGGVDTQYF
15	-	TRBV6-1	-	TRBJ2-1	TGTGCCAGCAATGAAGCGGCCAGCTCCTACAATGAGCAGTTCTTC	CASNEAASSYNEQFF
14	-	TRBV9	-	TRBJ2-2	TGTGCCAGCAGCGAACAAGTATACACCGGGGAGCTGTTTTTT	CASSEQVYTGELFF
15	TRBD1	TRBV5-1	-	TRBJ2-7	TGCGCCAGCAGCTCTGGACAGGGGTCTTCCTACGAGCAGTACTTC	CASSSGQGSSYEQYF
15	TRBD1	TRBV11-1	-	TRBJ1-1	TGTGCCAGCAGCTGGGACAGAAGCATGAACACTGAAGCTTTCTTT	CASSWDRSMNTEAFF
14	-	TRBV2	once	TRBJ2-3	TGTGCCAGCACCACGGACAGGAGGGCAGATACGCAGTATTTT	CASTTDRRADTQYF
14	TRBD2	TRBV5-1	-	TRBJ2-7	TGCGCCAGCAGCAACCCGGGGGGCTCCTACGAGCAGTACTTC	CASSNPGGSYEQYF
18	TRBD2	TRBV19	-	TRBJ2-1	TGTGCCAGTAGTATAGATCCAACTAGCGGGAGGTCCTACAATGAGCAGTTCTTC	CASSIDPTSGRSYNEQFF
14	TRBD1	TRBV7-3	-	TRBJ1-1	TGTGCCAGCAGCTTACAGGGGGCTTTCACTGAAGCTTTCTTT	CASSLQGAFTEAFF
16	TRBD1	TRBV29-1	-	TRBJ1-1	TGCAGCGTTGAAGGGGCTGAGGGGGCAATAGGCACTGAAGCTTTCTTT	CSVEGAEGAIGTEAFF
14	TRBD1	TRBV19	-	TRBJ2-5	TGTGCCAGTGGGGCAGGGGGCGCGCGGGAGACCCAGTACTTC	CASGAGGARETQYF
17	-	TRBV5-6	-	TRBJ2-6	TGTGCCAGCAGCTTGGATGCCTACCTTTCTGGGGCCAACGTCCTGACTTTC	CASSLDAYLSGANVLTF
16	TRBD1	TRBV24-1	-	TRBJ2-2	TGTGCCACCAGGGGGCCGGACAGGGGTGGGACCGGGGAGCTGTTTTTT	CATRGPDRGGTGELFF
15	-	TRBV5-6	once	TRBJ1-1	TGTGCCAGCAGCCCGGACCGGGGGGCGGGCACTGAAGCTTTCTTT	CASSPDRGAGTEAFF
14	-	TRBV19	-	TRBJ2-7	TGTGCCAGTAGTTCATCGACAGGAGCCTACGAGCAGTACTTC	CASSSSTGAYEQYF
17	-	TRBV9	once	TRBJ1-1	TGTGCCAGCAGCCCAGGGGTAGGGGGTGGGGGCCACACTGAAGCTTTCTTT	CASSPGVGGGGHTEAFF
15	TRBD1	TRBV24-1	-	TRBJ2-5	TGTGCCACCAGTGATCCAACAGGGGGACAGGAGACCCAGTACTTC	CATSDPTGGQETQYF
13	-	TRBV29-1	once	TRBJ1-1	TGCAGCGTTGAAGGGTACAGGTCGACTGAAGCTTTCTTT	CSVEGYRSTEAFF